Shown below are 24 T cell receptor beta chains from a single sample sequenced in a study of immune characterization of retroperitoneal liposarcoma. Each CDR3 protein gets one entry after TCRdb re-called the PCR reads with MiXCR. The top ten hold about 48% of the sample, which has approximately 3,200 distinct CDR3 sequences, 45% seen once. The sequencing sample was made of tumor tissue. The receptors shown here come from a male donor with retroperitoneal liposarcoma.

The rearrangement links TRBV6-1 to TRBJ2-2; possibly TRBD2 for D (6 bases). The CDR3 has 14 residues. The germline gives CDR1 MNHNS, CDR2 SASEGT. Deletions cut 6 bases from V and 2 bases from J, with 10 bases between. This CDR3 is CASSLGLNTGELFF. CDR3 DNA: TGTGCCAGCAGCCTGGGACTCAACACCGGGGAGCTGTTTTTT.

Only one count was recorded for this clonotype. The chain recombines TRBV6-1 with TRBJ2-3; D is undetermined. V was trimmed by 4 bases and J by 6 bases, leaving 14 bases between them. The length of the CDR3 is 14 residues. In germline, CDR1 is MNHNS, CDR2 SASEGT. CDR3 sequence (DNA): TGTGCCAGCAGTGTTGAAGGGCTTGAGGATACGCAGTATTTT. It yields the protein CASSVEGLEDTQYF.

By proportion, this clonotype is hyperexpanded. The V call is TRBV12-3 or TRBV12-4, the J call TRBJ1-1; TRBD1 might be the D (5 bases). The CDR3 extends over 15 amino acids. V dropped 8 bases and J dropped 0 bases, with 16 bases sitting between them. The CDR3 DNA follows: TGTGCCAGCCGCCGGGACCAGAACATGAACACTGAAGCTTTCTTT. Residues: CASRRDQNMNTEAFF.

In its sample, this clonotype is large. The chain couples TRBV6-5 to TRBJ2-2; 11 bases agree with TRBD2. The CDR3 loop spans 16 amino acids. V dropped 2 bases and J dropped 9; count of bases not matched to a gene: 8. Germline V gene data show CDR1 as MNHEY and CDR2 as SVGAGI. This CDR3 is CASSYEVAGGTRELFF. CDR3 DNA sequence: TGTGCCAGCAGTTACGAAGTAGCGGGGGGGACTAGGGAGCTGTTTTTT.

This clonotype came up a few times. This chain uses TRBV7-8 with TRBJ2-2, with D unclear. Germline CDR1 is SGHVS and CDR2 is FQNEAQ. The CDR3 has 12 amino acids. With 3 bases removed from V and 3 bases from J, the gap between germline ends came to 2 bases. CDR3 amino acids: CASSFYTGELFF. CDR3 DNA sequence: TGTGCCAGCAGCTTTTACACCGGGGAGCTGTTTTTT.

The chain has TRBV6-1 and TRBJ2-5; no clear D gene. The CDR3 runs 14 residues. In germline, CDR1 is MNHNS, CDR2 SASEGT. Trimming shortened V by 2 bases and J by 0 bases, and 7 bases separated the two germline ends. CDR3 in amino acids: CASSESTYQETQYF. The CDR3 DNA sequence: TGTGCCAGCAGTGAATCGACCTACCAAGAGACCCAGTACTTC.

The chain joins TRBV6-1 to TRBJ2-1; D is undetermined. The CDR3 spans 13 residues. V lost 5 bases to trimming and J lost 8 bases, with 13 bases between them. In germline, CDR1 is MNHNS, CDR2 SASEGT. In DNA form, the CDR3 reads TGTGCCAGCAGTCGGACGGCAAGGGATGAGCAGTTCTTC. This gives the protein CASSRTARDEQFF.

The chain combines TRBV7-2 with TRBJ2-5; 7 bases map to TRBD1. Germline V lookup: CDR1 SGHTA, CDR2 FQGNSA. The CDR3 extends over 15 amino acids. V dropped 5 bases and J dropped 5; count of bases not matched to a gene: 11. The chain's CDR3 is CASSRVGGDQETQYF. The CDR3 nucleotides read TGTGCCAGCAGCCGGGTAGGGGGCGATCAGGAGACCCAGTACTTC.

The V call is TRBV27, the J call TRBJ2-5; 7 bases line up with TRBD1. Near its end, the DNA agrees better with TRBJ2-1, so the J call may be wrong. Germline V gives CDR1 MNHEY, CDR2 SMNVEV (reference sequence). The CDR3 consists of 12 residues. The CDR3 region has the DNA TGTGCCAGCAGCCTAACAGGGGAGACCCAGTTCTTC. It is translated as CASSLTGETQFF.

This rearrangement joins TRBV12-5 to TRBJ2-1, with 8 positions matching TRBD1. Per germline, CDR1 LGHNT and CDR2 FRNRAP. J gave up 5 bases and V 0 bases, and 9 bases lay outside the gene matches. CDR3 size: 17 residues. The CDR3 protein is CASGLVLFRGQNNEQFF. CDR3 DNA: TGTGCTAGTGGTTTGGTACTTTTCAGGGGGCAAAACAATGAGCAGTTCTTC. The full variable domain, its missing parts supplied by reference TRBV12-5 and TRBJ2-1, is DARVTQTPRHKVTEMGQEVTMRCQPILGHNTVFWYRQTMMQGLELLAYFRNRAPLDDSGMPKDRFSAEMPDATLATLKIQPSEPRDSAVYFCASGLVLFRGQNNEQFFGPGTRLTVL.

The chain links TRBV6-5 to TRBJ2-2; D remains unclear. Between the trimmed V and J ends, which lost 2 bases and 5 bases, there was a span of 6 bases. The CDR3 runs to 13 residues. The V gene's germline CDR1 is MNHEY and CDR2 SVGAGI. This CDR3 is CASSYDRTGELFF. In DNA, the CDR3 is TGTGCCAGCAGTTACGATAGGACCGGGGAGCTGTTTTTT.

The CDR3 DNA reads as TGTGCCAGCAGCCCCAGGGGGGTTACTAACTATGGCTACACCTTC. Translation gives CASSPRGVTNYGYTF. The J gene is TRBJ1-2, the V gene TRBV6-1; 7 nucleotides line up with TRBD1. The CDR3 runs to 15 residues. V trimming: 6 bases; J trimming: 0 bases; junction bases outside the gene matches: 7. Germline values: CDR1 MNHNS, CDR2 SASEGT.

By sample fraction, this clonotype is large. CDR3 amino acids: CASSLRMGTEAFF. CDR3 nucleotide sequence: TGTGCCAGCAGCCTCAGAATGGGCACTGAAGCTTTCTTT. The chain couples TRBV11-3 to TRBJ1-1; no firm D call. The V and J ends lost 5 bases and 4 bases respectively, with 11 bases between them. The germline V gene has CDR1 SGHNT and CDR2 YENEEA. The CDR3 loop spans 13 amino acids.

This chain joins TRBV6-1 and TRBJ2-1; D remains ambiguous. Germline assignment: CDR1 MNHNS and CDR2 SASEGT. This CDR3 is 15 amino acids long. Trimming pared 6 bases from V and 2 bases from J, leaving 14 bases between. CDR3 in amino acids: CASRIIKAAYNEQFF. DNA for the CDR3: TGTGCCAGCAGAATTATCAAGGCGGCCTACAATGAGCAGTTCTTC.

This rearrangement joins TRBV23-1 to TRBJ2-1; the D gene is possibly TRBD1 (6 bases). TRBV23-1 is an ORF, with its function uncertain. Between the trimmed V and J ends, which lost 7 bases and 1 base, there was a span of 20 bases. This CDR3 spans 17 amino acids. CDR3 sequence (DNA): TGCGCCAGCACCACGGGACACCCGGGGAGATCCTACAATGAGCAGTTCTTC. Translated: CASTTGHPGRSYNEQFF.

V usage is TRBV7-2 and J usage is TRBJ2-5; TRBD2 agrees at 13 bases. V lost 6 bases to trimming and J lost 10 bases; unmatched junction nucleotides: 11. Germline CDR1 reads SGHTA; CDR2 reads FQGNSA. This CDR3 is 15 amino acids long. CDR3 sequence (DNA): TGTGCCAGCAGACGACTAGCGGGAGGACAGGGGGTCCAGTACTTC. It codes for CASRRLAGGQGVQYF.

Comment on this clonotype: Being one base from a much bigger clone, this may be a read error. The chain combines TRBV12-3 or TRBV12-4 with TRBJ2-1; D unresolved. V lost 4 bases and J 14 bases, leaving 18 bases between the germline ends. The CDR3 is 13 residues long. The CDR3 nucleotides are TGTGCCAGCAGTTACACCGCCGGTTCAGCAGAGTTCTTC. Residues: CASSYTAGSAEFF.

The chain joins TRBV6-1 to TRBJ2-1; 7 bases are shared with TRBD2. From germline, CDR1 is MNHNS and CDR2 SASEGT. Trimming removed 5 bases from V and 10 bases from J; junction bases left unmatched: 14. This CDR3 region has 15 residues. CDR3 nucleotide sequence: TGTGCCAGCAGTTACCGACGGGGAGGGAGCTACGAGCAGTTCTTC. Translating gives CASSYRRGGSYEQFF.

This clonotype has a handful of counts. The genes are TRBV2 and TRBJ2-3; 10 bases are shared with TRBD2. The CDR3 is made up of 15 amino acids. V lost 7 bases to trimming and J lost 6 bases; unmatched junction nucleotides: 10. CDR1 and CDR2 (germline): SNHLY, FYNNEI. The CDR3 nucleotides read TGTGCCAGCAAACCACTAGCGGGGCCAGGGGATACGCAGTATTTT. Residues: CASKPLAGPGDTQYF.

The chain joins TRBV12-3 or TRBV12-4 to TRBJ2-3, with TRBD2 matching over 11 bases. The CDR3 extends over 16 amino acids. With 1 base clipped from V and 5 bases from J, the junction kept 5 bases outside the gene matches. The CDR3, as DNA: TGTGCCAGCAGTTTAGGGCTAGCGGGGGGTAGAGATACGCAGTATTTT. This sequence encodes CASSLGLAGGRDTQYF.

V is TRBV6-6 and J is TRBJ2-1, with no clear D. The better agreement between TRBJ2-5 and the DNA end casts doubt on the J call. The CDR3 extends over 12 amino acids. The germline gives CDR1 MNHNY, CDR2 SVGAGI (reference sequence). CDR3 loop: CASSYRQETQYF. For the CDR3, the DNA is TGTGCCAGCAGTTACAGACAAGAGACCCAGTACTTC.

In this sample, this clonotype is medium-sized (0.01 to 0.1%). The CDR3 reads CASSLAGLAGATNSYNEQYF. The CDR3 nucleotides are TGTGCCAGCAGTCTAGCCGGACTAGCGGGGGCCACTAATTCCTACAATGAGCAGTACTTC. The rearrangement links TRBV28 to TRBJ2-1; 13 bases fit TRBD2. The J call is in doubt because the DNA end fits TRBJ2-7 better. The germline V gene encodes CDR1 MDHEN and CDR2 SYDVKM. CDR3 length equals 20 residues.

The rearrangement joins TRBV6-6 to TRBJ2-2; 10 bases align to TRBD2. J lost 6 bases, V lost 5 bases, and 3 bases had no gene match. The CDR3 extends over 14 amino acids. The germline gives CDR1 MNHNY, CDR2 SVGAGI (reference sequence). CDR3 residues: CASSPSGRSGELFF. For the CDR3, the DNA is TGTGCCAGCAGTCCTAGCGGGAGATCCGGGGAGCTGTTTTTT.

The chain uses TRBV7-6 and TRBJ2-2; D gene uncertain. CDR3 length equals 13 residues. CDR1 and CDR2 from the germline V gene are SGHVS and FNYEAQ. V was trimmed by 2 bases and J by 6 bases, leaving 7 bases between them. The CDR3: CASSLPEPGELFF. DNA of the CDR3: TGTGCCAGCAGCTTACCGGAGCCCGGGGAGCTGTTTTTT.